These 27 T cell receptor beta chains were all obtained from the same sample, sequenced in a study of Ad26.COV2.S vaccination and SARS-CoV-2 variants. Described treatment: 15 to 20 received Ad26.COV2.S at low or high dose, single or two shots; 5 received placebo; per-sample allocation not given. Material that was analyzed had been drawn on day 63 after the first vaccine or placebo injection. This table comes from immunoSEQ multiplex PCR, and its TCRdb copy is limited to in-frame clones, with some not included. The table includes over 300,000 clones, about four fifths detected once. This specimen consisted of peripheral blood, obtained in a trial of Ad26.COV2.S vaccine versus placebo. All receptors come from a person between 18 and 59 years old who received the Ad26.COV2.S COVID-19 vaccine or a placebo.

This clone was seen only once. The chain combines TRBV5-1 with TRBJ2-5; 13 nucleotides agree with TRBD2. With V trimmed by 2 bases and J by 3 bases, 4 bases remained unmatched. There are 16 residues in the CDR3. Germline values: CDR1 SGHRS, CDR2 YFSETQ. DNA of the CDR3: TGCGCCAGCAGCTTCTACGGGACTAGCGGGGAAGAGACCCAGTACTTC. This encodes CASSFYGTSGEETQYF.

The rearrangement joins TRBV21-1 to TRBJ2-7; the D segment call TRBD2 is taken from the table without a DNA check. TRBV21-1 is labeled a pseudogene. CDR3 length equals 14 residues. Here the CDR3 reads CASILSGSSYEQYF. In DNA form, the CDR3 reads TGTGCCAGCATACTTAGCGGGAGTTCCTACGAGCAGTACTTC.

The V gene is TRBV6-5, the J gene TRBJ2-3; D possibly uses TRBD1 or TRBD2 (5 bases each). Between the trimmed V and J ends, which lost 0 bases and 6 bases, there was a span of 13 bases. Germline V gives CDR1 MNHEY, CDR2 SVGAGI. The CDR3 runs 15 residues. In DNA, the CDR3 is TGTGCCAGCAGTTACTCGGGGCTAGCAGTGGATACGCAGTATTTT. Protein product: CASSYSGLAVDTQYF.

The CDR3 DNA reads TGCGCCAGCAGCTTCCCAGGGAGGTATAACAATGAGCAGTTCTTC. It encodes CASSFPGRYNNEQFF. The chain uses TRBV5-1 and TRBJ2-1; TRBD2 might be the D (6 bases). V was pared by 2 bases and J by 5 bases, with 14 bases between. Germline CDR1 reads SGHRS; CDR2 reads YFSETQ. There are 15 residues in the CDR3. The full variable domain, rest sourced from reference TRBV5-1 and TRBJ2-1, is KAGVTQTPRYLIKTRGQQVTLSCSPISGHRSVSWYQQTPGQGLQFLFEYFSETQRNKGNFPGRFSGRQFSNSRSEMNVSTLELGDSALYLCASSFPGRYNNEQFFGPGTRLTVL.

The table lists this clone with a count of one. The V and J genes are TRBV12-3 or TRBV12-4 and TRBJ2-2; D uncertain. The CDR3 runs to 13 residues. The V end lost 3 bases, the J end lost 5 bases, and 7 bases lay between the germline ends. CDR3 bases: TGTGCCAGCAGTTTTGAGAGGACCGGGGAGCTGTTTTTT. Translation: CASSFERTGELFF.

This chain links TRBV19 with TRBJ2-7; 8 nucleotides match TRBD1. This CDR3 is 15 amino acids long. Germline V CDR1 and CDR2: LNHDA, SQIVND (reference sequence). V dropped 6 bases and J dropped 0; count of bases not matched to a gene: 7. The CDR3 DNA sequence: TGTGCCAGTAGGGGACCGGGACAGGCCTCCTACGAGCAGTACTTC. Residues: CASRGPGQASYEQYF.

This clone has a count of ten or more. This chain connects TRBV28 to TRBJ1-3; D not resolved. The CDR3 has 15 amino acids. Per the germline V gene, CDR1 is MDHEN and CDR2 is SYDVKM. Trimming cost V 6 bases and J 0 bases, with 12 bases left between them. The CDR3 coding sequence is TGTGCCAGCAGCACCCCGGAGAGCTCTGGAAACACCATATATTTT. Amino acids: CASSTPESSGNTIYF.

In this sample, this clone turned up a few times. This chain connects TRBV6-6 to TRBJ2-5; perhaps TRBD1 as D (6 bases). CDR3 length: 12 amino acids. The V end lost 7 bases, the J end lost 4 bases, and 10 bases lay between the germline ends. Germline assignment: CDR1 MNHNY and CDR2 SVGAGI (reference sequence). The CDR3 DNA reads TGTGCCAGCACAGGGGAAGGAGAGACCCAGTACTTC. Translated, it gives CASTGEGETQYF.

The V call is TRBV23-1, the J call TRBJ2-1; a weak D match, TRBD2 (5 bases). TRBV23-1 is classed as an ORF, of uncertain function. The CDR3 length is 16 residues. V was trimmed by 11 bases and J by 3 bases, leaving 23 bases between them. CDR3 protein: CAGRCFRRQFYNEQFF. The CDR3 DNA reads as TGCGCCGGCCGATGTTTTCGGAGGCAGTTCTACAATGAGCAGTTCTTC.

V gene TRBV19 combines with J gene TRBJ2-1; D is perhaps TRBD1 (5 bases). This CDR3 region has 15 residues. CDR1 and CDR2 from the germline V gene are LNHDA and SQIVND (reference sequence). Trimming took off 6 bases at V and 2 bases at J, with 14 bases between the two ends. CDR3 protein: CASRGAFLAYNEQFF. CDR3 bases: TGTGCCAGTAGAGGGGCTTTTTTAGCCTACAATGAGCAGTTCTTC. The full variable domain, rest sourced from reference TRBV19 and TRBJ2-1, is DGGITQSPKYLFRKEGQNVTLSCEQNLNHDAMYWYRQDPGQGLRLIYYSQIVNDFQKGDIAEGYSVSREKKESFPLTVTSAQKNPTAFYLCASRGAFLAYNEQFFGPGTRLTVL.

V usage is TRBV7-3 and J usage is TRBJ2-3; 11 nucleotides line up with TRBD2. Germline CDR1 reads SGHTA; CDR2 reads FQGTGA. The ends lost 5 bases at V and 7 bases at J; junction bases unmatched: 8. This CDR3 region has 15 residues. CDR3: CASSLLGTSGYTQYF. CDR3 nucleotides: TGTGCCAGCAGCCTGCTAGGGACTAGCGGTTATACGCAGTATTTT.

V and J are TRBV18 and TRBJ2-1; TRBD2 matches at 13 bases. Trimming took 0 bases from V and 5 from J; bases not matched to a gene: 4. Looked up from germline, CDR1 is KGHSH and CDR2 is LQKENI. The CDR3 runs 17 residues. CDR3 residues: CASSPPGGLAGHNEQFF. Here the CDR3 DNA reads TGTGCCAGCTCACCACCGGGGGGACTAGCGGGGCACAATGAGCAGTTCTTC. The whole variable domain, remainder taken from reference TRBV18 and TRBJ2-1, is NAGVMQNPRHLVRRRGQEARLRCSPMKGHSHVYWYRQLPEEGLKFMVYLQKENIIDESGMPKERFSAEFPKEGPSILRIQQVVRGDSAAYFCASSPPGGLAGHNEQFFGPGTRLTVL.

The CDR3 sequence: CASSHNTGELFF. For the CDR3, the DNA is TGCGCCAGCAGCCACAACACCGGGGAGCTGTTTTTT. The gene calls are TRBV4-1 and TRBJ2-2; D is unresolved. The germline V and J ends were trimmed by 3 bases and 2 bases, with 1 base remaining between them. The CDR3 length is 12 residues. Germline CDR1 MGHRA, CDR2 YSYEKL.

V is TRBV13 and J is TRBJ1-2, with D perhaps TRBD1 (5 bases). Germline-derived CDR1 and CDR2 are PRHDT and FYEKMQ (reference sequence). Trimming removed 5 bases at V and 8 bases at J, with 9 bases between. CDR3 size: 11 residues. The CDR3 is CASSRDRGYTF. CDR3 nucleotide sequence: TGTGCCAGCAGCCGGGACCGGGGCTACACCTTC.

The chain links TRBV29-1 to TRBJ1-1; 8 bases are shared with TRBD1. The germline V gene encodes CDR1 SQVTM and CDR2 ANQGSEA. V dropped 6 bases and J dropped 1; count of bases not matched to a gene: 1. This CDR3 is 12 amino acids long. The CDR3 DNA follows: TGCAGCGTAGGACAGGGGAACACTGAAGCTTTCTTT. It translates to CSVGQGNTEAFF.

V gene TRBV9 combines with J gene TRBJ2-3, with TRBD1 as a possible D gene (6 bases). This CDR3 is 19 amino acids long. V was trimmed by 2 bases and J by 0 bases, leaving 22 bases between them. CDR1 and CDR2 (germline): SGDLS, YYNGEE. The CDR3 DNA follows: TGTGCCAGCAGCGTTGGGGGCTACTACTTGGGGCCGAGCACAGATACGCAGTATTTT. Translating gives CASSVGGYYLGPSTDTQYF. Full variable domain (missing parts from reference TRBV9 and TRBJ2-3): DSGVTQTPKHLITATGQRVTLRCSPRSGDLSVYWYQQSLDQGLQFLIQYYNGEERAKGNILERFSAQQFPDLHSELNLSSLELGDSALYFCASSVGGYYLGPSTDTQYFGPGTRLTVL.

This chain uses TRBV6-2 or TRBV6-3 with TRBJ1-1, with D possibly being TRBD1 (5 bases). V was cut by 4 bases and J by 5 bases, with 14 bases left in between. Germline V gene lookup returns CDR1 MNHEY and CDR2 SVGEGT. This CDR3 spans 14 amino acids. The CDR3 sequence is CASSLEGLGTEAFF. Here the CDR3 DNA reads TGTGCCAGCAGTTTGGAGGGGCTCGGAACTGAAGCTTTCTTT.

The chain uses TRBV6-5 and TRBJ1-2; D not certain. Trimming shortened V by 8 bases and J by 4 bases, and 8 bases separated the two germline ends. Per the germline V gene, CDR1 is MNHEY and CDR2 is SVGAGI. The CDR3 spans 11 residues. CDR3 residues: CASQGLYGYTF. Here the CDR3 DNA reads TGTGCCAGCCAAGGCCTCTATGGCTACACCTTC.

The rearrangement joins TRBV7-2 to TRBJ2-7; TRBD1 agrees at 9 bases. Germline-derived CDR1 and CDR2 are SGHTA and FQGNSA. The CDR3 runs to 15 residues. V was clipped by 5 bases and J by 3 bases; unmatched bases: 8. The CDR3 sequence is CASSRTGTGYYEQYF. The DNA of the CDR3 is TGTGCCAGCAGCCGTACCGGGACAGGGTACTACGAGCAGTACTTC.

The CDR3 DNA sequence: TGTGCCATCAATACCGGGGGCTCCTACAATGAGCAGTTCTTC. The encoded protein is CAINTGGSYNEQFF. The V call is TRBV10-3, the J call TRBJ2-1, with D perhaps TRBD2 (6 bases). The CDR3 has 14 residues. Germline CDR1 and CDR2: ENHRY and SYGVKD. Trimming took 7 bases from V and 0 from J, leaving 10 bases between them.

This sequence joins TRBV7-9 and TRBJ1-1; D is unclear. V lost 6 bases and J lost 2, with 10 bases in between. Germline V gene data show CDR1 as SEHNR and CDR2 as FQNEAQ (reference sequence). The CDR3 contains 13 residues. The CDR3 loop reads CASSSRDNTEAFF. The DNA of the CDR3 is TGTGCCAGCAGTTCTAGGGATAACACTGAAGCTTTCTTT.

This chain links TRBV5-1 with TRBJ1-1, with D perhaps matching TRBD1 (5 bases). Trimming took 0 bases from V and 6 from J, leaving 12 bases between them. The CDR3 has 14 amino acids. The V gene's germline CDR1 is SGHRS and CDR2 YFSETQ. CDR3 amino acids: CASSLEPGHAEAFF. CDR3 DNA sequence: TGCGCCAGCAGCTTGGAACCGGGGCACGCTGAAGCTTTCTTT.

The chain has TRBV5-1 and TRBJ2-5; 8 nucleotides align to TRBD2. The germline CDR1 and CDR2 sequences are SGHRS and YFSETQ. The length of the CDR3 is 16 residues. The ends lost 0 bases at V and 5 bases at J; junction bases unmatched: 9. Written as DNA, the CDR3 is TGCGCCAGCAGCTTGGGAGGGGGACTAGACGGGGAGACCCAGTACTTC. Translating gives CASSLGGGLDGETQYF.

Here the CDR3 DNA reads TGTGCCAGTAGTATAGGGGGACAGGGAAACTATGGCTACACCTTC. The encoded protein is CASSIGGQGNYGYTF. The chain has TRBV19 and TRBJ1-2; 9 positions agree with TRBD1. The CDR3 is 15 residues long. From germline, CDR1 is LNHDA and CDR2 SQIVND (reference sequence). After removal of 1 base from V and 2 bases from J, the junction contained 2 bases not matched to a gene.

The chain combines TRBV29-1 with TRBJ1-5; D remains ambiguous. CDR3 length equals 14 residues. The V gene's germline CDR1 is SQVTM and CDR2 ANQGSEA. Trimming shortened V by 5 bases and J by 2 bases, and 13 bases separated the two germline ends. CDR3 region: CSVLVLGGNQPQHF. CDR3 bases: TGCAGCGTTCTCGTTCTTGGGGGCAATCAGCCCCAGCATTTT.

The CDR3 sequence: CASSGRNREGESFNYGYTF. The CDR3 DNA reads TGTGCCAGCAGCGGACGAAACAGGGAGGGGGAAAGTTTTAACTATGGCTACACCTTC. This chain joins TRBV9 and TRBJ1-2, with D tentatively TRBD1 (6 bases). Germline CDR1 reads SGDLS; CDR2 reads YYNGEE. Between the trimmed V and J ends, which lost 3 bases and 1 base, there was a span of 25 bases. The CDR3 contains 19 residues.

This clone was recorded only once. This chain uses TRBV2 with TRBJ2-2; D might be TRBD2 (6 bases). The CDR3 is 14 amino acids. Trimming stripped 7 bases from V and 6 bases from J, with 15 bases between. From germline, CDR1 is SNHLY and CDR2 FYNNEI. CDR3 nucleotides: TGTGCCAGCATCTTGGAGGAGGGCGCCGGGGAGCTGTTTTTT. Translated: CASILEEGAGELFF.